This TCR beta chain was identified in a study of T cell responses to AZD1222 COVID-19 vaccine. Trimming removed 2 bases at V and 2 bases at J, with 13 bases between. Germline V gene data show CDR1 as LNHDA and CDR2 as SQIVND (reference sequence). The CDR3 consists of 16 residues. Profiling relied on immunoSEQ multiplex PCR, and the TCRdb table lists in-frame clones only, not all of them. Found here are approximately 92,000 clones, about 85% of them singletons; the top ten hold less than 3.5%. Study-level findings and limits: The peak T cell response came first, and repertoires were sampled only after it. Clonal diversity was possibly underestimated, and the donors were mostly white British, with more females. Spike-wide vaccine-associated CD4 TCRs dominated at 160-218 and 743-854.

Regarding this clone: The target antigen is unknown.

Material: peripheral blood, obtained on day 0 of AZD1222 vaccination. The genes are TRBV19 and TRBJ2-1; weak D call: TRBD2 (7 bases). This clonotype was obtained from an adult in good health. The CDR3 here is CASSIIRGAPYNEQFF. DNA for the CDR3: TGTGCCAGTAGTATAATCCGGGGGGCCCCCTACAATGAGCAGTTCTTC.